Listed below are T cell receptor beta chains from one sample, sequenced in a study of molecular identifiers for immune sequencing clone quantification. TCRdb reanalysed the PCR reads using MiXCR and keeps one entry per CDR3 protein. The table has around 470,000 distinct CDR3 sequences, about 22% seen once. Sequencing was done on a sample of naive CD8+ T cells from blood, with Jurkat cell RNA spiked in. The receptors originated from a human donor in good health. Some libraries in this study had Jurkat cell RNA spiked in. CDR3s leave out the opening cysteine and the closing phenylalanine or tryptophan.

TRBV24-1 ATSEAGNTEAF
TRBV29-1 SAGQGAFSTEAF
TRBV27 ASSQRAGRPF
TRBV7-9 ASSEHVAANTEAF
TRBV19 ASSPGWSSYEQY
TRBV10-3 AISELQGTEAF
TRBV20-1 SARGSTPSYEQY
TRBV4-3 ASSQGPGSSGANVLT
TRBV30 AWTAEGNEKLF
TRBV14 ASSHTPLLAGEQF
TRBV7-8 ASSLGLAGGPDTQY
TRBV19 ASSRTDYSNQPQH
TRBV4-2 ASSQGISGELF
TRBV7-9 ASSPWTETEAF
TRBV7-9 ASSPLLRGGEQY
TRBV5-6 ASSPGPSEQY
TRBV27 ASSLKGSWPSYEQY
TRBV11-2 ASSLAGAEEKLF
TRBV15 ATSSVGEVTDTQY
TRBV5-6 ASTPPSSGRLRETQY
TRBV5-8 ASSLGVYPDTQY
TRBV12-3/TRBV12-4 ASSSTTENEQF
TRBV6-5 ASSVRDRGLPGANVLT
TRBV19 ASSMPWTSGSTDTQY
TRBV30 AWSVPHYRERDTQY
TRBV5-6 ASSHLAGVVTGELF
TRBV5-1 ASSLATGGSYEQY
TRBV4-3 ASSQDSGWFAGELF
TRBV2 ASRPGTGDTGELF
TRBV9 ASTRRDTDTQY
TRBV7-2 ASSHPGQGYSDTQY
TRBV4-2 ASSLHVGGPGEGQY
TRBV7-9 ASSPGTIEAF
TRBV27 ASSLAGADSYEQY
TRBV27 ASSVRVPSYEQY
TRBV7-9 ASGRTGSFDDTQY
TRBV6-2/TRBV6-3 ASSEDLSVTYEQY
TRBV11-2 ASSSGLAGVYNEQF
TRBV6-4 ASSARDSGLGNSPLH
TRBV20-1 SARWGDEQY
TRBV2 ASTGNLARTDIHEQF
TRBV12-3/TRBV12-4 ASSFSRSSYEQY
TRBV5-6 ASSPAGDQETQY
TRBV30 AWSNGNYEQY
TRBV12-5 ASGSWTSGERGNIQY
TRBV4-1 ASSQVGQLAGELF
TRBV7-9 ASILDGSSYNEQF
TRBV7-2 ASSKGLAGGLNNEQF
TRBV19 ASGGVYEQY
TRBV20-1 SASRQGSFYEQF
TRBV6-6 ASSDRDGPNQPQH
TRBV6-5 ASSYTGGNTEAF
TRBV6-2/TRBV6-3 ASSYSGTGVPPQH
TRBV2 ASTWGERDTDTQY
TRBV6-2/TRBV6-3 ASRPGRGNQPQH
TRBV14 ASSQGGGRYEQY
TRBV12-5 ASGLVFASASEQY
TRBV30 ALTTGDSYGYT
TRBV14 ASSLFDGVGTEAF